A single sample is the source of the 29 T cell receptor beta chains below, sequenced in a study of beta chain features in type 1 diabetes. Which antigens these TCRs recognize remains unknown. Isolated RNA was reverse transcribed in full, so expressed TCRB transcripts were sequenced. Profiled with immunoSEQ multiplex PCR; TCRdb holds only in-frame clones, not every one. Altogether 630,000 or so clones are present, roughly 13% being singletons, with the ten largest covering approximately 0.042%. Points from the study as a whole: Across all four CD4+ subsets, people with type 1 diabetes showed modestly shorter TCRB CDR3s.

The sequenced sample consisted of naive CD4+ T cells from blood. These receptors were collected from a man aged 18 to 29 with type 1 diabetes.

The table lists this clone with a few counts. This rearrangement joins TRBV14 to TRBJ2-2; 11 bases align to TRBD2. This CDR3 has 15 residues. Germline V gene lookup returns CDR1 SGHDN and CDR2 FVKESK. The trim removed 6 bases at V and 7 bases at J, leaving 7 bases unmatched. DNA for the CDR3: TGTGCCAGCAGATTAACTAGCGGGAGTAACGGGGAGCTGTTTTTT. As protein: CASRLTSGSNGELFF.

This clone was counted between two and nine times. This chain uses TRBV5-4 with TRBJ2-1; D remains unclear. Trimming pared 7 bases from V and 0 bases from J, leaving 17 bases between. The CDR3 covers 16 residues. Germline V gene data show CDR1 as SGHNT and CDR2 as YYREEE (reference sequence). As DNA, the CDR3 is TGTGCCAGCGGATCCACCCTCGCGAGCTCCTACAATGAGCAGTTCTTC. It translates to CASGSTLASSYNEQFF.

This clone was observed a handful of times. The chain is built from TRBV9 and TRBJ2-3; 12 bases fit TRBD2. Trimming removed 4 bases from V and 2 bases from J; junction bases left unmatched: 5. Germline loops: CDR1 SGDLS, CDR2 YYNGEE. The CDR3 extends over 16 amino acids. The CDR3 sequence is CASSSGLAGPTDTQYF. The CDR3 DNA reads as TGTGCCAGCAGCTCGGGACTAGCGGGTCCCACAGATACGCAGTATTTT.

This clone was seen more than once but under ten times. The chain links TRBV18 to TRBJ2-7; the D is unclear. The CDR3 runs to 14 residues. Deletions cut 2 bases from V and 0 bases from J, with 8 bases between. Germline CDR1 reads KGHSH; CDR2 reads LQKENI. CDR3 protein: CASSPSMSSYEQYF. CDR3 bases: TGTGCCAGCTCACCATCCATGAGCTCCTACGAGCAGTACTTC.

The sample holds a few counts of this clone. This sample also contains other DNA sequences that code for the same CDR3. The V and J genes are TRBV7-2 and TRBJ2-5, with 7 bases that match TRBD2. Germline V gene data show CDR1 as SGHTA and CDR2 as FQGNSA. This CDR3 spans 14 amino acids. J lost 5 bases, V lost 0 bases, and 3 bases had no gene match. Here the CDR3 reads CASSLAGGRETQYF. For the CDR3, the DNA is TGTGCCAGCAGCTTAGCGGGAGGGCGGGAGACCCAGTACTTC.

There are a few counts of this clone. The genes are TRBV9 and TRBJ2-4, with TRBD2 as a possible D gene (6 bases). This CDR3 has 16 residues. Trimming cost V 4 bases and J 6 bases, with 20 bases left between them. CDR1 and CDR2 from the germline V gene are SGDLS and YYNGEE. The CDR3 nucleotides are TGTGCCAGCAGCTTACACCTGGGACTTTCGCCAAACATTCAGTACTTC. Translation: CASSLHLGLSPNIQYF. Full variable domain (outside the CDR3, taken from reference TRBV9 and TRBJ2-4): DSGVTQTPKHLITATGQRVTLRCSPRSGDLSVYWYQQSLDQGLQFLIQYYNGEERAKGNILERFSAQQFPDLHSELNLSSLELGDSALYFCASSLHLGLSPNIQYFGAGTRLSVL.

This clone occurred a few times. V gene TRBV9 combines with J gene TRBJ2-3; possible D gene TRBD2, 5 bases. Looked up from germline, CDR1 is SGDLS and CDR2 is YYNGEE. The V end was cut by 1 base, the J end by 2 bases, with 8 bases between. The CDR3 spans 14 residues. The chain's CDR3 is CASSVSGNTDTQYF. The CDR3 nucleotides are TGTGCCAGCAGCGTAAGCGGCAACACAGATACGCAGTATTTT.

V usage is TRBV25-1 and J usage is TRBJ2-2; TRBD1 matches at 7 bases. The length of the CDR3 is 15 residues. With 1 base clipped from V and 3 bases from J, the junction kept 2 bases outside the gene matches. Germline CDR1 reads MGHDK; CDR2 reads SYGVNS. This chain's CDR3 is CASSESTGDTGELFF. The CDR3 DNA follows: TGTGCCAGCAGTGAATCCACAGGGGACACCGGGGAGCTGTTTTTT.

The rearrangement links TRBV10-3 to TRBJ2-7, with 9 bases aligning to TRBD2. Germline V gene data show CDR1 as ENHRY and CDR2 as SYGVKD. The J segment lost 2 bases and the V segment lost 2 bases, leaving 10 bases of the junction unmatched. This CDR3 region has 17 residues. In nucleotides, the CDR3 is TGTGCCATCAGTGAGAGCACGCGGGGGGGAGCCACCTACGAGCAGTACTTC. The encoded protein is CAISESTRGGATYEQYF.

This clone occurred a few times. The chain has TRBV30 and TRBJ2-1, with a possible D match to TRBD2 (5 bases). Per germline, CDR1 GTSNPN and CDR2 SVGIG (reference sequence). Trimming took off 3 bases at V and 3 bases at J, with 15 bases between the two ends. The CDR3 consists of 15 residues. CDR3 sequence: CAWRPRRRNYNEQFF. In DNA form, the CDR3 reads TGTGCCTGGAGGCCACGGAGGCGGAACTACAATGAGCAGTTCTTC.

This clone was counted between two and nine times. The V and J genes are TRBV7-2 and TRBJ2-1; D is uncertain. This CDR3 is built from 13 residues. Trimming stripped 5 bases from V and 4 bases from J, with 9 bases between. Germline values: CDR1 SGHTA, CDR2 FQGNSA. Here the CDR3 DNA reads TGTGCCAGCAGCCACGACTTTTACAATGAGCAGTTCTTC. Protein sequence: CASSHDFYNEQFF.

The rearrangement joins TRBV5-6 to TRBJ2-3, with D perhaps matching TRBD2 (6 bases). CDR1 and CDR2 from the germline V gene are SGHDT and YYEEEE. Deletions cut 5 bases from V and 3 bases from J, with 13 bases between. The CDR3 runs to 14 residues. The CDR3 loop reads CASSAGPPTDTQYF. In nucleotides, the CDR3 is TGTGCCAGCAGTGCGGGGCCACCTACAGATACGCAGTATTTT.

The CDR3 DNA sequence: TGTGCCTGGACCCCCATTGCGGGGGGGGAGGGAGATACGCAGTATTTT. Protein: CAWTPIAGGEGDTQYF. The V and J genes are TRBV30 and TRBJ2-3; 9 bases fit TRBD2. J lost 5 bases, V lost 4 bases, and 13 bases had no gene match. This CDR3 has 16 residues. Per germline, CDR1 GTSNPN and CDR2 SVGIG (reference sequence).

This clone has a handful of counts. This chain links TRBV28 with TRBJ1-3; tentatively, D is TRBD1 (5 bases). The V end was cut by 10 bases, the J end by 4 bases, with 14 bases between. There are 13 residues in the CDR3. CDR1 MDHEN and CDR2 SYDVKM come from the germline V gene. The CDR3 region has the DNA TGTGCCACCGCGCCAGGGCAAGGAAACACCATATATTTT. Amino acid sequence: CATAPGQGNTIYF. Full variable domain (remainder filled in from reference TRBV28 and TRBJ1-3): DVKVTQSSRYLVKRTGEKVFLECVQDMDHENMFWYRQDPGLGLRLIYFSYDVKMKEKGDIPEGYSVSREKKERFSLILESASTNQTSMYLCATAPGQGNTIYFGEGSWLTVV.

This clone has just a few counts. The J gene is TRBJ2-1, the V gene TRBV2, with 12 bases aligning to TRBD2. The junction had 7 bases not matched to a gene; V was cut back by 6 bases and J by 10 bases. This CDR3 spans 14 amino acids. Germline V gene lookup returns CDR1 SNHLY and CDR2 FYNNEI. As DNA, the CDR3 is TGTGCCAGCAGGACTAGCGGGAGCCCATTGGAGCAGTTCTTC. This sequence encodes CASRTSGSPLEQFF. The full variable domain, completed using reference TRBV2 and TRBJ2-1, is EPEVTQTPSHQVTQMGQEVILRCVPISNHLYFYWYRQILGQKVEFLVSFYNNEISEKSEIFDDQFSVERPDGSNFTLKIRSTKLEDSAMYFCASRTSGSPLEQFFGPGTRLTVL.

This chain connects TRBV5-4 to TRBJ2-7; TRBD1 matches 8 bases. The CDR3 covers 15 residues. CDR1 SGHNT and CDR2 YYREEE come from the germline V gene (reference sequence). J was trimmed by 5 bases and V by 3 bases; bases with no gene match: 10. CDR3 residues: CASSSTDREAHEQYF. The CDR3 DNA sequence: TGTGCCAGCAGCTCAACGGACAGGGAAGCCCACGAGCAGTACTTC. Together with reference TRBV5-4 and TRBJ2-7, the CDR3 gives the full variable domain: ETGVTQSPTHLIKTRGQQVTLRCSSQSGHNTVSWYQQALGQGPQFIFQYYREEENGRGNFPPRFSGLQFPNYSSELNVNALELDDSALYLCASSSTDREAHEQYFGPGTRLTVT.

V usage is TRBV9 and J usage is TRBJ2-7; D possibly corresponds to TRBD1 (6 bases). Germline V gives CDR1 SGDLS, CDR2 YYNGEE. The CDR3 is 13 residues long. V was shortened by 0 bases and J by 9 bases, with 13 bases between the two germline ends. CDR3 sequence reads: CASSVGEGVGQYF. In DNA, the CDR3 is TGTGCCAGCAGCGTAGGAGAGGGGGTCGGGCAGTACTTC.

The chain employs TRBV27 and TRBJ1-4; D gene unclear. V was clipped by 4 bases and J by 10 bases, with 10 bases between them. CDR1 and CDR2 from the germline V gene are MNHEY and SMNVEV (reference sequence). The CDR3 spans 12 residues. The CDR3 loop is CASSSAGRKLFF. The DNA of the CDR3 is TGTGCCAGCAGTTCGGCTGGACGAAAACTGTTTTTT.

The chain recombines TRBV7-2 with TRBJ2-3, with D unclear. The CDR3 is 14 residues long. The V end was cut by 1 base, the J end by 0 bases, with 5 bases between. Germline V gene sequence: CDR1 SGHTA, CDR2 FQGNSA. In nucleotides, the CDR3 is TGTGCCAGCAGCTTAGACCCCAGCACAGATACGCAGTATTTT. The encoded protein is CASSLDPSTDTQYF.

The sample holds a few counts of this clone. The chain uses TRBV18 and TRBJ2-1, with TRBD1 as a possible D gene (5 bases). V lost 0 bases, J lost 8 bases, and 11 bases lay in between. The germline gives CDR1 KGHSH, CDR2 LQKENI. The CDR3 is made up of 14 amino acids. The CDR3 region is CASSPPQGFHEQFF. For the CDR3, the DNA is TGTGCCAGCTCACCACCGCAGGGTTTCCATGAGCAGTTCTTC.

This rearrangement joins TRBV6-5 to TRBJ2-7; 8 bases fit TRBD2. J was trimmed by 2 bases and V by 0 bases; bases with no gene match: 3. This CDR3 region has 15 residues. The germline V gene has CDR1 MNHEY and CDR2 SVGAGI. CDR3 amino acids: CASSYSWGLAYEQYF. CDR3 nucleotides: TGTGCCAGCAGTTACTCGTGGGGACTAGCCTACGAGCAGTACTTC.

A remark on this clone: Distinct nucleotide sequences in the sample also encode this CDR3. The chain links TRBV5-1 to TRBJ2-5; no reliable D call. Trimming took 4 bases from V and 2 from J, leaving 3 bases between them. The germline gives CDR1 SGHRS, CDR2 YFSETQ. There are 11 residues in the CDR3. CDR3 DNA sequence: TGCGCCAGCAGCGCACAAGAGACCCAGTACTTC. Amino acids: CASSAQETQYF.

This clone was seen a handful of times. This sample also contains other DNA sequences that code for the same CDR3. The chain carries TRBV28 and TRBJ2-7; TRBD2 matches 8 bases. With V trimmed by 5 bases and J by 3 bases, 0 bases remained unmatched. This CDR3 has 12 residues. Germline CDR1 MDHEN, CDR2 SYDVKM. The CDR3 region is CASSRGGYEQYF. The CDR3 bases are TGTGCCAGCAGTCGGGGGGGCTACGAGCAGTACTTC.

V gene TRBV5-1 combines with J gene TRBJ2-1; TRBD2 matches 14 bases. This CDR3 is 17 amino acids long. The J segment lost 0 bases and the V segment lost 3 bases, leaving 2 bases of the junction unmatched. Germline loops: CDR1 SGHRS, CDR2 YFSETQ. The CDR3 region has the DNA TGCGCCAGCAGCTGGGGACTAGCGGGGGCCTCCTACAATGAGCAGTTCTTC. Encoded protein: CASSWGLAGASYNEQFF.

This clone was observed a handful of times. V usage is TRBV6-6 and J usage is TRBJ1-5; 7 bases are a match to TRBD1. The germline V gene encodes CDR1 MNHNY and CDR2 SVGAGI (reference sequence). The V segment lost 11 bases and the J segment 3 bases; nucleotides outside the gene matches: 7. The CDR3 is 13 residues long. For the CDR3, the DNA is TGTGCCGTACTGGGACAGATCAATCAGCCCCAGCATTTT. As protein: CAVLGQINQPQHF.

On this clone itself: Other DNA sequences within the sample encode an identical CDR3. The chain uses TRBV18 and TRBJ1-5; 9 bases are shared with TRBD1. V gave up 3 bases and J gave up 5 bases; unmatched junction bases: 2. Germline V gives CDR1 KGHSH, CDR2 LQKENI. The CDR3 covers 14 residues. CDR3 amino acids: CASSPGQGDQPQHF. The DNA for the CDR3 is TGTGCCAGCTCACCGGGACAGGGAGATCAGCCCCAGCATTTT.

The chain combines TRBV4-3 with TRBJ2-1; D gene unclear. V gave up 4 bases and J gave up 0 bases, with 7 bases separating them. CDR1 is LGHNA and CDR2 is YSLEER in the germline V gene. The CDR3 spans 14 residues. The CDR3 here is CASSPSGSYNEQFF. In DNA, the CDR3 is TGCGCCAGCAGCCCTTCAGGCTCCTACAATGAGCAGTTCTTC.

This clone showed up just a few times. The chain recombines TRBV30 with TRBJ1-6; possibly TRBD1 for D (5 bases). V dropped 8 bases and J dropped 6 bases, with 17 bases sitting between them. The CDR3 consists of 14 residues. Germline CDR1 reads GTSNPN; CDR2 reads SVGIG (reference sequence). The CDR3 DNA reads TGTGCCCTCAGGGAACCCGGCAGTAATTCACCCCTCCACTTT. It yields the protein CALREPGSNSPLHF.

Regarding this clone: No conserved phenylalanine or tryptophan ends this CDR3, so it is likely a read error. No DNA is shown, since the ends of the CDR3 on it are uncertain; the CDR3 is the one TCRdb lists. V gene TRBV28 combines with J gene TRBJ1-1; TRBD1, the D gene given by the table, was not confirmed from the DNA. The CDR3 comprises 12 residues, both ends counted. Per germline, CDR1 MDHEN and CDR2 SYDVKM. The CDR3 protein is CASRSLGHVKDI.